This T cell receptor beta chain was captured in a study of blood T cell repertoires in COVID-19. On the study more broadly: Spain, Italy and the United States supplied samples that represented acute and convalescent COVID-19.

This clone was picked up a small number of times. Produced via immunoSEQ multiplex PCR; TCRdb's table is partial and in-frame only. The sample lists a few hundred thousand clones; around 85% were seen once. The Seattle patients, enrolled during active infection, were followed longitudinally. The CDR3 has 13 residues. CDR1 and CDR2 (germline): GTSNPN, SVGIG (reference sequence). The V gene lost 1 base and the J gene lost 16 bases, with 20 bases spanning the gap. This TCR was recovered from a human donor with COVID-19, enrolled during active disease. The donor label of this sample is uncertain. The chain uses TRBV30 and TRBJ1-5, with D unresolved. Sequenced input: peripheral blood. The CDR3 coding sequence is TGTGCCTGGAGTGCCCCCGGGGTAGAGAGAAAACATTTT. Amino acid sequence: CAWSAPGVERKHF.